One sample yielded the 6 T cell receptor beta chains listed below, sequenced in a study of metastatic and nonmetastatic thyroid tumors. Patients were all untreated before their thyroid surgery. TCRdb reprocessed the PCR reads via MiXCR. The data show under 20,000 clones, with around 28% seen just once and 6.1% held by the top ten. The sequenced sample was blood. The receptors here all came from a female donor with papillary thyroid cancer or a benign thyroid nodule (not recorded which). Some clones in this sample may be carry-over from other donors' samples.

V is TRBV7-6 and J is TRBJ2-7; 8 bases are shared with TRBD2. The trim removed 5 bases at V and 4 bases at J, leaving 19 bases unmatched. The germline V gene encodes CDR1 SGHVS and CDR2 FNYEAQ. CDR3 length: 18 amino acids. The CDR3 sequence is CASSTRGGAGESRYEQYF. The CDR3 coding sequence is TGTGCCAGCAGCACACGGGGGGGAGCGGGAGAGTCGCGGTACGAGCAGTACTTC. Combining the CDR3 with reference TRBV7-6 and TRBJ2-7 gives the whole variable domain GAGVSQSPRYKVTKRGQDVALRCDPISGHVSLYWYRQALGQGPEFLTYFNYEAQQDKSGLPNDRFSAERPEGSISTLTIQRTEQRDSAMYRCASSTRGGAGESRYEQYFGPGTRLTVT.

This clone came up a few times. The chain links TRBV2 to TRBJ1-1, with no clear D. Germline V CDR1 and CDR2: SNHLY, FYNNEI. The ends were cut back, 4 bases at V and 0 bases at J, with 6 bases in the middle. The CDR3 totals 13 residues. Written as DNA, the CDR3 is TGTGCCAGCAGTGGCCAGCTGAACACTGAAGCTTTCTTT. Translation gives CASSGQLNTEAFF.

This clone was counted many times. The chain uses TRBV20-1 and TRBJ1-2; tentatively, D is TRBD1 (5 bases). Germline CDR1 DFQATT, CDR2 SNEGSKA (reference sequence). The length of the CDR3 is 12 residues. V was cut by 6 bases and J by 2 bases, with 10 bases left in between. The DNA of the CDR3 is TGCAGTGCCAAGGAGGGGAACTATGGCTACACCTTC. It encodes CSAKEGNYGYTF.

This clone was seen a few times. The V call is TRBV6-1, the J call TRBJ2-2; the D call may be TRBD1 or TRBD2 (6 bases each). CDR3 length: 16 residues. Germline CDR1 and CDR2: MNHNS and SASEGT. Trimming pared 2 bases from V and 5 bases from J, leaving 15 bases between. The DNA for the CDR3 is TGTGCCAGCAGTGAAATGGAGGGGGGAGGTACCGGGGAGCTGTTTTTT. It specifies CASSEMEGGGTGELFF.

J is TRBJ2-7 and V is TRBV9; 7 bases are shared with TRBD2. Germline CDR1 is SGDLS and CDR2 is YYNGEE. CDR3 size: 16 residues. For the CDR3, the DNA is TGTTCCATCAGCCGTCTGGGTAAACCGGGAGGTAACGAGCAGTACTTC. Protein sequence: CSISRLGKPGGNEQYF. Based on the CDR3 plus reference TRBV9 and TRBJ2-7, the full variable domain is DSGVTQTPKHLITATGQRVTLRCSPRSGDLSVYWYQQSLDQGLQFLIQYYNGEERAKGNILERFSAQQFPDLHSELNLSSLELGDSALYFCSISRLGKPGGNEQYFGPGTRLTVT.

The chain has TRBV11-2 and TRBJ2-7; TRBD1 matches 9 bases. The germline V gene has CDR1 SGHAT and CDR2 FQNNGV. This CDR3 contains 14 residues. After removal of 1 base from V and 6 bases from J, the junction contained 4 bases not matched to a gene. As DNA, the CDR3 is TGTGCCAGCAGCTTAGGGACAGGGGTCCTCGAGCAGTACTTC. Translating gives CASSLGTGVLEQYF.